These 26 T cell receptor beta chains were sequenced from one sample in a study of T cells in Graves' hyperthyroidism and ophthalmopathy. Researchers amplified the TCR beta CDR3 regions from RNA transcripts. When the TCR CDR3 underwent first-round RT-PCR, the HTBI primer set was used. TCRdb fed the multiplex PCR reads into MiXCR, producing one record per CDR3 protein. Here the sample spans about 610,000 distinct CDR3 sequences, roughly 14% being singletons. The source material was blood. The receptor set was obtained from a woman between 40 and 50 years old with Graves' ophthalmopathy.

This clonotype occurred a few times. The rearrangement links TRBV29-1 to TRBJ1-3, with 7 bases that match TRBD1. V shed 7 bases, J shed 2 bases, and the junction held 8 bases outside the gene matches. The germline V gene has CDR1 SQVTM and CDR2 ANQGSEA. The CDR3 is 14 amino acids. The CDR3 sequence is CSGGDRGTGNTIYF. The CDR3 DNA sequence: TGCAGCGGCGGGGACAGAGGAACTGGAAACACCATATATTTT.

This clonotype has a count of ten or more. The chain carries TRBV29-1 and TRBJ2-1; TRBD2 might be the D (7 bases). Between the trimmed V and J ends, which lost 7 bases and 0 bases, there was a span of 16 bases. The germline gives CDR1 SQVTM, CDR2 ANQGSEA. The CDR3 covers 15 residues. CDR3 sequence (DNA): TGCAGCGCCCAAGGGGGGGCGAGCTCCTACAATGAGCAGTTCTTC. Translating it yields CSAQGGASSYNEQFF.

On this clonotype: A much larger clonotype is one base distant, so this may be a read error. This chain's CDR3 is CASSPIKGRTVQYF. DNA for the CDR3: TGTGCCAGCAGCCCTATAAAGGGGCGCACCGTTCAGTACTTC. The rearrangement joins TRBV11-2 to TRBJ2-4; possible D gene TRBD1, 5 bases. The V end lost 5 bases, the J end lost 11 bases, and 19 bases lay between the germline ends. This CDR3 is 14 amino acids long. CDR1 is SGHAT, CDR2 FQNNGV, per germline.

The chain links TRBV10-3 to TRBJ1-2; no definite D call. V was clipped by 2 bases and J by 8 bases, with 9 bases between them. The germline gives CDR1 ENHRY, CDR2 SYGVKD. The CDR3 consists of 12 residues. Here the CDR3 reads CAISEGLEGYTF. CDR3 nucleotides: TGTGCCATCAGTGAGGGACTAGAGGGCTACACCTTC.

This clonotype was picked up many times. V gene TRBV7-8 combines with J gene TRBJ2-7, with TRBD1 as a possible D gene (6 bases). Germline CDR1 and CDR2: SGHVS and FQNEAQ. CDR3 length: 14 amino acids. Trimming removed 5 bases at V and 2 bases at J, with 13 bases between. CDR3 loop: CASSPTQGPYEQYF. As DNA, the CDR3 is TGTGCCAGCAGCCCTACCCAGGGGCCCTACGAGCAGTACTTC.

The CDR3 loop is CASSIGTSGGAGEQYF. The DNA of the CDR3 is TGTGCCAGCAGCATAGGGACTAGCGGAGGGGCTGGCGAGCAGTACTTC. The gene calls are TRBV9 and TRBJ2-7, with TRBD2 matching 11 bases. Germline V gene data show CDR1 as SGDLS and CDR2 as YYNGEE. The ends lost 4 bases at V and 6 bases at J; junction bases unmatched: 12. The CDR3 has 16 amino acids. Complete variable domain (other parts from reference TRBV9 and TRBJ2-7): DSGVTQTPKHLITATGQRVTLRCSPRSGDLSVYWYQQSLDQGLQFLIQYYNGEERAKGNILERFSAQQFPDLHSELNLSSLELGDSALYFCASSIGTSGGAGEQYFGPGTRLTVT.

Many counts were recorded for this clonotype. CDR3 amino acids: CASRDYYEQYF. CDR3 nucleotides: TGTGCCAGCCGCGACTACTACGAGCAGTACTTC. This rearrangement joins TRBV6-2 or TRBV6-3 to TRBJ2-7; D perhaps matches TRBD2 (5 bases). Trimming removed 8 bases at V and 3 bases at J, with 8 bases between. Germline V gene sequence: CDR1 MNHEY, CDR2 SVGEGT. CDR3 length: 11 residues.

The chain joins TRBV28 to TRBJ1-2, with D possibly TRBD1 on 6 matching bases. Trimming pared 5 bases from V and 0 bases from J, leaving 16 bases between. This CDR3 is 16 amino acids long. CDR1 is MDHEN, CDR2 SYDVKM, per germline. CDR3 bases: TGTGCCAGCAGTCTCTCAACAGGGCGGGCTAACTATGGCTACACCTTC. Its protein product is CASSLSTGRANYGYTF.

There are many counts of this clonotype. V gene TRBV4-1 combines with J gene TRBJ1-3; D gene unclear. The length of the CDR3 is 16 residues. Per germline, CDR1 MGHRA and CDR2 YSYEKL. V was cut by 4 bases and J by 1 base, with 14 bases left in between. The CDR3 is CASSPHPEASGNTIYF. CDR3 in DNA: TGCGCCAGCAGCCCACATCCCGAGGCTTCTGGAAACACCATATATTTT.

The CDR3 here is CASSLGRVSNTGELFF. The DNA for the CDR3 is TGTGCCAGTAGTTTGGGCAGGGTCTCGAACACCGGGGAGCTGTTTTTT. The rearrangement uses TRBV19 and TRBJ2-2; D is perhaps TRBD1 (5 bases). V shed 5 bases and J shed 0 bases, with 13 bases lying between them. CDR3 length: 16 residues. Germline CDR1 is LNHDA and CDR2 is SQIVND (reference sequence).

This chain joins TRBV6-2 or TRBV6-3 and TRBJ2-7, with D tentatively TRBD1 or TRBD2 (5 bases each). V dropped 7 bases and J dropped 0 bases, with 13 bases sitting between them. The CDR3 covers 14 residues. Per the germline V gene, CDR1 is MNHEY and CDR2 is SVGEGT. The CDR3 sequence: CASIRDGGSYEQYF. The CDR3 bases are TGTGCCAGCATTAGGGACGGAGGCTCCTACGAGCAGTACTTC.

This clonotype was detected ten times or more. This rearrangement joins TRBV12-3 or TRBV12-4 to TRBJ2-7; D is ambiguous. The CDR3 extends over 14 amino acids. V lost 8 bases to trimming and J lost 2 bases, with 16 bases between them. Here the CDR3 reads CASGPGHGTYEQYF. CDR3 bases: TGTGCCAGCGGTCCCGGCCACGGAACCTACGAGCAGTACTTC.

The table lists this clonotype with many counts. The chain recombines TRBV5-1 with TRBJ2-6, with 7 bases lining up with TRBD1. CDR3 length: 19 amino acids. V shed 3 bases and J 0 bases; nucleotides not matched to a gene: 12. Germline V lookup: CDR1 SGHRS, CDR2 YFSETQ. CDR3: CASSSPGTEIHSGANVLTF. In DNA, the CDR3 is TGCGCCAGCAGCTCTCCCGGGACAGAAATACACTCTGGGGCCAACGTCCTGACTTTC.

In its sample, this clonotype was seen many times. Since a much larger clone is just one base distant, this may be a read error. This chain connects TRBV20-1 to TRBJ2-7; TRBD2 matches at 7 bases. This CDR3 has 14 residues. Germline CDR1 DFQATT, CDR2 SNEGSKA (reference sequence). Here the CDR3 reads CSAKNYPWDYEQHF. Here the CDR3 DNA reads TGCAGTGCCAAGAATTACCCCTGGGACTACGAGCAGCACTTC.

This clonotype was seen repeatedly, ten times or more. This chain joins TRBV12-5 and TRBJ1-2; D is perhaps TRBD1 (6 bases). The CDR3 contains 16 residues. Germline V gives CDR1 LGHNT, CDR2 FRNRAP. Trimming took 4 bases from V and 0 from J, leaving 15 bases between them. The CDR3 DNA sequence: TGTGCTAGTGGTTCCTGGCCAGGGGCCACTAACTATGGCTACACCTTC. Amino acids: CASGSWPGATNYGYTF.

This clonotype came up many times. This CDR3 reads CASSLNRLSYEQYF. DNA for the CDR3: TGTGCCAGCAGCTTAAACCGTCTCTCCTACGAGCAGTACTTC. This chain connects TRBV11-2 to TRBJ2-7; D remains ambiguous. This CDR3 comprises 14 residues. With 2 bases removed from V and 0 bases from J, the gap between germline ends came to 8 bases. CDR1 and CDR2 (germline): SGHAT, FQNNGV.

This clonotype was observed many times. This chain connects TRBV20-1 to TRBJ2-7; 13 nucleotides align to TRBD2. There are 15 residues in the CDR3. Germline values: CDR1 DFQATT, CDR2 SNEGSKA (reference sequence). Trimming took 6 bases from V and 4 from J; bases not matched to a gene: 9. The CDR3 DNA follows: TGCAGTGCCCCCAGGACTAGCGGGAGTTCTTACGAGCAGTACTTC. It codes for CSAPRTSGSSYEQYF.

The sample holds many counts of this clonotype. The CDR3 DNA is TGTGCCAGCAGTGGCCCGACAGGGAACACTGAAGCTTTCTTT. This translates into CASSGPTGNTEAFF. V usage is TRBV12-3 or TRBV12-4 and J usage is TRBJ1-1; D is perhaps TRBD1 (6 bases). The CDR3 consists of 14 residues. The ends were cut back, 5 bases at V and 1 base at J, with 11 bases in the middle.

This clonotype was counted at least ten times. The gene calls are TRBV12-5 and TRBJ2-7; D not certain. Germline CDR1 is LGHNT and CDR2 is FRNRAP. This CDR3 has 13 residues. V was clipped by 2 bases and J by 7 bases, with 12 bases between them. The CDR3 reads CASGLWLGSEQYF. Written as DNA, the CDR3 is TGTGCTAGTGGTTTGTGGCTGGGATCGGAGCAGTACTTC.

This clonotype was seen many times. V is TRBV7-9 and J is TRBJ2-5; 9 bases map to TRBD2. CDR1 is SEHNR, CDR2 FQNEAQ, per germline (reference sequence). The CDR3 length is 15 residues. Trimming cost V 5 bases and J 3 bases; bases outside gene matches: 7. The CDR3 nucleotides read TGTGCCAGCAGCCTTAGCGGGAGCTTTGAAGAGACCCAGTACTTC. Its protein is CASSLSGSFEETQYF.

The chain recombines TRBV19 with TRBJ2-2; TRBD1 matches at 12 bases. V lost 4 bases and J lost 6; bases outside the gene matches: 12. Germline loops: CDR1 LNHDA, CDR2 SQIVND (reference sequence). The CDR3 contains 18 residues. CDR3 residues: CASSRYNSGTGGPGELFF. The CDR3 DNA sequence: TGTGCCAGTAGTAGATACAATTCCGGGACAGGGGGCCCCGGGGAGCTGTTTTTT.

This clonotype has a count of ten or more. V and J are TRBV6-5 and TRBJ1-1; possible D gene TRBD1, 6 bases. V lost 1 base and J lost 5, with 8 bases in between. CDR1 is MNHEY and CDR2 is SVGAGI in the germline V gene. The CDR3 consists of 13 residues. The CDR3 here is CASSYFDRTEAFF. Here the CDR3 DNA reads TGTGCCAGCAGTTACTTTGACAGGACTGAAGCTTTCTTT.

The chain recombines TRBV7-2 with TRBJ1-5; D perhaps matches TRBD1 (5 bases). The germline gives CDR1 SGHTA, CDR2 FQGNSA. The CDR3 is 15 residues long. Deletions cut 1 base from V and 4 bases from J, with 11 bases between. Here the CDR3 DNA reads TGTGCCAGCAGCTTAGTGCGACAGTTTAATCAGCCCCAGCATTTT. This encodes CASSLVRQFNQPQHF.

This clonotype has ten or more counts. CDR3 DNA sequence: TGTGCCAGCAGCCCCGGACTAGCGTACTCCGGGGAGCTGTTTTTT. Its protein is CASSPGLAYSGELFF. The genes are TRBV12-3 or TRBV12-4 and TRBJ2-2, with TRBD2 matching over 9 bases. This CDR3 contains 15 residues. V gave up 6 bases and J gave up 6 bases; unmatched junction bases: 8.

This clonotype showed up many times. This chain uses TRBV6-2 or TRBV6-3 with TRBJ1-1; D gene uncertain. Trimming left V 2 bases short and J 5 bases short, with 9 bases between. Germline values: CDR1 MNHEY, CDR2 SVGEGT. The CDR3 length is 13 residues. In nucleotides, the CDR3 is TGTGCCAGCAGTTACAGGTTGGAGACTGAAGCTTTCTTT. Translated: CASSYRLETEAFF.

In this sample, this clonotype turned up many times. V gene TRBV20-1 combines with J gene TRBJ2-7, with 15 bases aligning to TRBD2. Germline-derived CDR1 and CDR2 are DFQATT and SNEGSKA (reference sequence). The CDR3 loop spans 17 amino acids. Trimming cost V 5 bases and J 0 bases; bases outside gene matches: 8. The CDR3 is CSAEGGLAGGSSYEQYF. The CDR3, as DNA: TGCAGTGCTGAAGGGGGACTAGCGGGAGGAAGCTCCTACGAGCAGTACTTC.